The rows below give T cell receptor beta chains drawn from one sample of a study of T-cell reconstitution after alpha-beta-depleted transplantation in children. MiXCR was run by TCRdb on the PCR reads, yielding one entry per CDR3 protein. The table lists approximately 390,000 distinct CDR3 sequences, approximately 10% of them singletons. The sequenced sample was PBMCs from the stem cell graft donor, obtained from the stem cell graft. Receptor source: a human donor who donated a stem cell graft to a child with acute myeloid leukemia. CDR3s leave out the opening cysteine and the closing phenylalanine or tryptophan. The order of the fields is CDR3 length, clone size, J gene, V gene, CDR3 protein. Rows may omit the clone size; those that give it use once, few, many or a size class.

cdr3_length: 14
clone_size: .
j_call: TRBJ1-1
v_call: TRBV5-6
cdr3_aa: ASSIRDGFLNTEAF

cdr3_length: 12
clone_size: few
j_call: TRBJ1-4
v_call: TRBV5-1
cdr3_aa: ASSRTGTDEKLF

cdr3_length: 13
clone_size: few
j_call: TRBJ2-5
v_call: TRBV6-1
cdr3_aa: ASSNSGGVQETQY

cdr3_length: 13
clone_size: few
j_call: TRBJ2-3
v_call: TRBV20-1
cdr3_aa: SARDTSSSTDTQY

cdr3_length: 16
clone_size: .
j_call: TRBJ2-5
v_call: TRBV4-3
cdr3_aa: ASSQDTGSSGYQETQY

cdr3_length: 12
clone_size: few
j_call: TRBJ2-7
v_call: TRBV3-1
cdr3_aa: ASSQDLGSYEQY

cdr3_length: 13
clone_size: few
j_call: TRBJ2-3
v_call: TRBV12-3/TRBV12-4
cdr3_aa: ASSPGGTAADTQY

cdr3_length: 11
clone_size: .
j_call: TRBJ2-7
v_call: TRBV29-1
cdr3_aa: SVDRDGSYEQY

cdr3_length: 13
clone_size: few
j_call: TRBJ2-1
v_call: TRBV12-3/TRBV12-4
cdr3_aa: ASSSSGSHYNEQF

cdr3_length: 14
clone_size: few
j_call: TRBJ2-3
v_call: TRBV6-4
cdr3_aa: ASSDTASGGPDTQY

cdr3_length: 11
clone_size: few
j_call: TRBJ2-1
v_call: TRBV7-2
cdr3_aa: ASSLGAGYDPF

cdr3_length: 12
clone_size: .
j_call: TRBJ2-7
v_call: TRBV20-1
cdr3_aa: SARDLGPAYEQY

cdr3_length: 14
clone_size: few
j_call: TRBJ2-7
v_call: TRBV9
cdr3_aa: ASSGSPLGDGHEQY

cdr3_length: 13
clone_size: .
j_call: TRBJ2-1
v_call: TRBV20-1
cdr3_aa: SAEGGTRAYNEQF

cdr3_length: 12
clone_size: many
j_call: TRBJ2-5
v_call: TRBV20-1
cdr3_aa: SARRGGFQETQY

cdr3_length: 12
clone_size: once
j_call: TRBJ1-2
v_call: TRBV6-2/TRBV6-3
cdr3_aa: ASMEGTANYGYT

cdr3_length: 13
clone_size: many
j_call: TRBJ1-6
v_call: TRBV6-5
cdr3_aa: ASRRTGTGDSPLH

cdr3_length: 14
clone_size: .
j_call: TRBJ2-5
v_call: TRBV12-3/TRBV12-4
cdr3_aa: ASSQTGQGASETQY

cdr3_length: 13
clone_size: .
j_call: TRBJ2-2
v_call: TRBV27
cdr3_aa: ASSLTGEWAGELF

cdr3_length: 12
clone_size: few
j_call: TRBJ1-2
v_call: TRBV10-3
cdr3_aa: AISEGVANYGYT

cdr3_length: 16
clone_size: once
j_call: TRBJ2-7
v_call: TRBV27
cdr3_aa: ASSPLGGGSGSSYEQY

cdr3_length: 11
clone_size: .
j_call: TRBJ2-6
v_call: TRBV30
cdr3_aa: ACRSSGANVLT

cdr3_length: 10
clone_size: few
j_call: TRBJ1-1
v_call: TRBV29-1
cdr3_aa: SVGTGRTEAF

cdr3_length: 13
clone_size: few
j_call: TRBJ1-6
v_call: TRBV9
cdr3_aa: ASSVAAGQNSPLH

cdr3_length: 12
clone_size: .
j_call: TRBJ2-5
v_call: TRBV19
cdr3_aa: ASSPRQSGETQY

cdr3_length: 14
clone_size: few
j_call: TRBJ2-4
v_call: TRBV3-1
cdr3_aa: ASSQDTGEAKNIQY